Here is one T cell receptor (beta chain) with its context. Its target is not known. The trim removed 3 bases at V and 7 bases at J, leaving 4 bases unmatched. The length of the CDR3 is 14 residues. Germline V gene sequence: CDR1 SGDLS, CDR2 YYNGEE. The source of the sample is a study of cytomegalovirus exposure and HLA in healthy donors. Study context: A data release that came early held about 89 million unique TCRs from HLA-typed donors.

General study points: The Asian-associated ancestry cluster reportedly had fewer N-insertions than the approximately 670-donor mean in a later analysis. For TCR beta chains, V- and J-gene trimming was later linked to a missense DCLRE1C variant. Several of the most significant clusters appeared linked to common viral pathogens, based on a later analysis.

Primers: 60 Vbeta forward and 13 Jbeta reverse. Using immunoSEQ multiplex PCR, the repertoire was profiled, and TCRdb retains in-frame clones only, with some absent. The sample records about 210,000 clones, roughly 79% being singletons. The sample consisted of PBMCs. This receptor was identified in a male donor in good health and CMV-seronegative. V is TRBV9 and J is TRBJ1-4; 9 bases align to TRBD1. Here the CDR3 DNA reads TGTGCCAGCAGCGAGACAGGGGGGCGTGAAAAACTGTTTTTT. Its translation is CASSETGGREKLFF.